This TCR beta chain was sequenced in a study of post-analysis software for immune sequencing data. At the level of the study: Progressive-relapsing, secondary progressive and relapsing-remitting multiple sclerosis were among the disease courses included. Study results and caveats: F-measure co-clustering was strong for batch-matched samples. People with multiple sclerosis had a significantly lower normalized Chao1 diversity than controls did. Controls had lower frequencies than patients of a handful of TRBV segments, which included TRBV5-6, TRBV5-1 and TRBV20-1.

In the case of this clonotype: As yet, its antigen is unknown.

TCR beta libraries were prepared from cDNA with unique molecular identifiers. A population of about 0.95 to 11 million T cells gave rise to 400,000 to 550,000 cDNA molecules. TCRdb reanalysed the PCR reads using MiXCR and keeps one entry per CDR3 protein. The table records about 500,000 distinct CDR3 sequences, around 40% of them present only once. Trimming pared 3 bases from V and 2 bases from J, leaving 8 bases between. Per germline, CDR1 SGHVS and CDR2 FNYEAQ. The CDR3 loop spans 14 amino acids. This receptor was taken from a girl between 5 and 17 years old with multiple sclerosis. The chain links TRBV7-6 to TRBJ2-1; the D is unclear. Sequencing was done on a sample of blood. CDR3 DNA: TGTGCCAGCAGCTTCGAAGGAACCTACAATGAGCAGTTCTTC. Residues: CASSFEGTYNEQFF.